This T cell receptor beta chain stems from a study of monozygotic twins with inflammatory bowel disease. Regarding the study as a whole: TCRbeta diversity (inverse Simpson) was lower in IBD patients than in healthy co-twins. Support was lacking for any single strong IBD-associated signal or clonotype. IBD patients shared fewer clonotypes with other individuals than healthy twins, especially patients with disease activity signs.

As regards this clonotype: Its cognate antigen is unknown.

Across eight separate reactions for each sample, cDNA was made. Reanalyzing the 5' RACE reads, TCRdb keeps one entry per CDR3 protein, without DNA. The listing contains 150,000 to 200,000 distinct CDR3 sequences. CDR1 and CDR2 (germline): WSHSY, SAAADI. The CDR3 covers 13 residues. The clonotype originates from a human donor with ulcerative colitis or Crohn's disease, or a healthy co-twin of an affected twin (not recorded which). The gene calls are TRBV10-2 and TRBJ1-2. The sequencing input was blood. The CDR3 is CASGTISNYGYTF.